Below are 16 T cell receptor beta chains sequenced from a single sample in a study of T cells in Graves' hyperthyroidism and ophthalmopathy. RNA transcripts provided the source from which TCR beta CDR3 regions were amplified. First-round RT-PCR with HTBI primers amplified the TCR CDR3 region. TCRdb reanalysed the multiplex PCR reads using MiXCR and keeps one entry per CDR3 protein. The data hold 400,000 or so distinct CDR3 sequences, with around 15% observed a single time. Source material: blood. These receptors came from a woman aged 55 to 70 with Graves' ophthalmopathy.

This clonotype was found many times. The gene calls are TRBV12-3 or TRBV12-4 and TRBJ2-5; 8 bases match TRBD2. There are 13 residues in the CDR3. Unmatched junction bases numbered 9, after V lost 8 bases and J lost 7 bases. The DNA for the CDR3 is TGTGCCAGCGTACGGGAGGGCCTCGGGACCCAGTACTTC. This gives the protein CASVREGLGTQYF.

The J gene is TRBJ2-2, the V gene TRBV6-1, with 10 positions matching TRBD2. The CDR3 has 14 residues. With 7 bases clipped from V and 8 bases from J, the junction kept 7 bases outside the gene matches. Germline V gene data show CDR1 as MNHNS and CDR2 as SASEGT. This CDR3 reads CASKSSGSEGELFF. The CDR3 DNA is TGTGCCAGCAAATCTAGCGGGAGCGAGGGGGAGCTGTTTTTT.

The chain joins TRBV20-1 to TRBJ2-7; no reliable D call. Per the germline V gene, CDR1 is DFQATT and CDR2 is SNEGSKA (reference sequence). Trimming took off 3 bases at V and 3 bases at J, with 15 bases between the two ends. The CDR3 is 14 residues long. CDR3 loop: CSASDLLGRYEQYF. DNA for the CDR3: TGCAGTGCTAGCGATTTATTAGGGCGCTACGAGCAGTACTTC.

The CDR3 DNA reads as TGTGCCAGCAGTTTAATGAGCGGGAGGTTGGCCGGGGAGCTGTTTTTT. Protein sequence: CASSLMSGRLAGELFF. The chain has TRBV12-3 or TRBV12-4 and TRBJ2-2, with 9 bases fitting TRBD2. V was clipped by 2 bases and J by 6 bases; unmatched bases: 7. The CDR3 sequence is 16 residues long.

This clonotype showed up just a few times. The chain combines TRBV19 with TRBJ2-1; D not resolved. Germline V CDR1 and CDR2: LNHDA, SQIVND (reference sequence). The CDR3 sequence is 15 residues long. CDR3 DNA sequence: TGTGCAACTGCCTACTTTTCCCCCTCCTACAATGAGCAGTTCTTC. Protein: CATAYFSPSYNEQFF. Based on the CDR3 plus reference TRBV19 and TRBJ2-1, the full variable domain is DGGITQSPKYLFRKEGQNVTLSCEQNLNHDAMYWYRQDPGQGLRLIYYSQIVNDFQKGDIAEGYSVSREKKESFPLTVTSAQKNPTAFYLCATAYFSPSYNEQFFGPGTRLTVL.

This clonotype occurred many times. The chain joins TRBV2 to TRBJ2-7; 12 positions match TRBD2. Germline CDR1 reads SNHLY; CDR2 reads FYNNEI. CDR3 size: 14 residues. J gave up 1 base and V 8 bases, and 3 bases lay outside the gene matches. CDR3 bases: TGTGCCAGCGAGACTAGCGGGAGTTCCTACGAGCAGTACTTC. Its translation: CASETSGSSYEQYF.

This clonotype has at least ten counts. CDR3 nucleotides: TGTGCCACCTCACAGGGAAGGGGTCAGCCCCAGCATTTT. Amino acid sequence: CATSQGRGQPQHF. V and J are TRBV6-1 and TRBJ1-5; D perhaps matches TRBD1 (6 bases). There are 13 residues in the CDR3. The V end lost 10 bases, the J end lost 6 bases, and 16 bases lay between the germline ends. Germline values: CDR1 MNHNS, CDR2 SASEGT.

This chain links TRBV2 with TRBJ2-3, with 9 bases identical to TRBD2. The J segment lost 3 bases and the V segment lost 10 bases, leaving 5 bases of the junction unmatched. CDR1 is SNHLY and CDR2 is FYNNEI in the germline V gene. The CDR3 loop spans 13 amino acids. The CDR3 loop reads CATGAGGTDTQYF. As DNA, the CDR3 is TGTGCCACGGGGGCGGGAGGGACAGATACGCAGTATTTT.

This clonotype was recorded at least ten times. This chain joins TRBV7-9 and TRBJ2-7, with 12 bases that match TRBD2. The length of the CDR3 is 18 residues. Looked up from germline, CDR1 is SEHNR and CDR2 is FQNEAQ (reference sequence). Trimming took 4 bases from V and 2 from J; bases not matched to a gene: 12. CDR3 DNA: TGTGCCAGCAGCTCTACCCCTGGGCTAGCGGGAGGGCCCTACGAGCAGTACTTC. Translating it yields CASSSTPGLAGGPYEQYF.

This clonotype has a count of ten or more. The V and J genes are TRBV4-1 and TRBJ2-5; D ambiguous. CDR1 is MGHRA, CDR2 YSYEKL, per germline. The V end was cut by 3 bases, the J end by 6 bases, with 11 bases between. CDR3 length: 13 amino acids. Here the CDR3 DNA reads TGCGCCAGCAGCCAGTCTAGGTTGCAGACCCAGTACTTC. Translated, it gives CASSQSRLQTQYF.

The CDR3 here is CASSSLTGLGGYTF. The CDR3 DNA follows: TGTGCCAGCAGTTCACTGACAGGGTTAGGAGGCTACACCTTC. The chain links TRBV27 to TRBJ1-2; 7 bases line up with TRBD1. The CDR3 sequence is 14 residues long. The V and J ends lost 4 bases and 8 bases, in that order; junction bases with no gene match: 10. Germline lookup yields CDR1 MNHEY and CDR2 SMNVEV (reference sequence).

The chain recombines TRBV27 with TRBJ2-5; 14 bases agree with TRBD2. The V and J ends lost 4 bases and 7 bases, in that order; junction bases with no gene match: 11. CDR1 is MNHEY and CDR2 is SMNVEV in the germline V gene (reference sequence). There are 17 residues in the CDR3. The CDR3 spells CASSSRLAGGPMGTQYF. As DNA, the CDR3 is TGTGCCAGCAGTTCCAGACTAGCGGGAGGGCCCATGGGGACCCAGTACTTC.

The table lists this clonotype with many counts. The chain links TRBV5-1 to TRBJ2-3; 13 nucleotides align to TRBD2. The ends lost 7 bases at V and 0 bases at J; junction bases unmatched: 8. Germline CDR1 is SGHRS and CDR2 is YFSETQ. The CDR3 totals 17 residues. CDR3 DNA: TGCGCCAGCCGGCCTTGGACTAGCGGGAGTAGCACAGATACGCAGTATTTT. Translation gives CASRPWTSGSSTDTQYF. The full variable domain, rest sourced from reference TRBV5-1 and TRBJ2-3, is KAGVTQTPRYLIKTRGQQVTLSCSPISGHRSVSWYQQTPGQGLQFLFEYFSETQRNKGNFPGRFSGRQFSNSRSEMNVSTLELGDSALYLCASRPWTSGSSTDTQYFGPGTRLTVL.

This clonotype was seen many times. CDR3 region: CASSRTGQSYEQYF. In nucleotides, the CDR3 is TGTGCCAGCAGTAGGACAGGGCAATCCTACGAGCAGTACTTC. The chain couples TRBV28 to TRBJ2-7; TRBD1 agrees at 8 bases. Germline CDR1 and CDR2: MDHEN and SYDVKM. After removal of 5 bases from V and 1 base from J, the junction contained 4 bases not matched to a gene. The CDR3 sequence is 14 residues long. Variable domain in full (rest from reference TRBV28 and TRBJ2-7): DVKVTQSSRYLVKRTGEKVFLECVQDMDHENMFWYRQDPGLGLRLIYFSYDVKMKEKGDIPEGYSVSREKKERFSLILESASTNQTSMYLCASSRTGQSYEQYFGPGTRLTVT.

This clonotype has at least ten counts. The chain couples TRBV18 to TRBJ2-7, with D tentatively TRBD2 (5 bases). Trimming stripped 1 base from V and 5 bases from J, with 15 bases between. From germline, CDR1 is KGHSH and CDR2 LQKENI. The CDR3 is 15 amino acids. The CDR3 DNA reads TGTGCCAGCTCACCACAGTCGACTATAAACCACGAGCAGTACTTC. Its translation is CASSPQSTINHEQYF.

At least ten counts were recorded for this clonotype. The chain employs TRBV27 and TRBJ2-1, with 11 bases matching TRBD2. With V trimmed by 8 bases and J by 4 bases, 7 bases remained unmatched. There are 15 residues in the CDR3. The germline V gene has CDR1 MNHEY and CDR2 SMNVEV (reference sequence). The DNA for the CDR3 is TGTGCCAGCGGAAAGGGACTAGCGGCTTACAATGAGCAGTTCTTC. Protein: CASGKGLAAYNEQFF.